These 30 T cell receptor beta chains were sequenced from one sample in a study of blood T cell repertoires in COVID-19. Clones were sequenced by immunoSEQ multiplex PCR, and TCRdb holds only the in-frame ones, with some missing. Found here are around 190,000 clones, 88% of them singletons; the top ten hold roughly a sixth. Source material: peripheral blood. The source of these receptors is a middle-aged man with COVID-19, enrolled during active disease.

The genes are TRBV27 and TRBJ2-1, with 13 bases fitting TRBD2. Losses at the gene ends were 5 bases for V and 9 bases for J; bases not matched to a gene: 7. CDR1 is MNHEY and CDR2 is SMNVEV in the germline V gene (reference sequence). This CDR3 region has 15 residues. The CDR3 spells CASSPLAGGPSEQFF. CDR3 sequence (DNA): TGTGCCAGCAGTCCACTAGCGGGAGGGCCAAGTGAGCAGTTCTTC.

The rearrangement links TRBV7-8 to TRBJ1-5; the match to TRBD1 covers 8 bases. Germline values: CDR1 SGHVS, CDR2 FQNEAQ. V was clipped by 4 bases and J by 0 bases; unmatched bases: 8. The CDR3 spans 17 residues. The CDR3 DNA sequence: TGTGCCAGCAGCTCCCCGGGACAGGCCCTTAGCAATCAGCCCCAGCATTTT. Translating gives CASSSPGQALSNQPQHF.

The CDR3 DNA reads TGTGCCAGCAGTTCCCGTGGACAGTCCAAACCGTTCGTCTATGGCTACACCTTC. Translating it yields CASSSRGQSKPFVYGYTF. This rearrangement joins TRBV27 to TRBJ1-2; D is perhaps TRBD1 (6 bases). The CDR3 length is 18 residues. V lost 4 bases to trimming and J lost 4 bases, with 25 bases between them. The germline V gene encodes CDR1 MNHEY and CDR2 SMNVEV (reference sequence).

The V call is TRBV5-1, the J call TRBJ2-7; maybe TRBD1 (5 bases). Germline-derived CDR1 and CDR2 are SGHRS and YFSETQ. Between the trimmed V and J ends, which lost 3 bases and 2 bases, there was a span of 9 bases. The CDR3 covers 13 residues. The chain's CDR3 is CASSYGQAYEQYF. For the CDR3, the DNA is TGCGCCAGCAGCTATGGACAAGCCTACGAGCAGTACTTC.

This clone came up once. The V and J genes are TRBV28 and TRBJ1-1; the D gene is possibly TRBD1 (5 bases). V lost 3 bases, J lost 1 base, and 9 bases lay in between. Germline V gives CDR1 MDHEN, CDR2 SYDVKM. The CDR3 length is 14 residues. DNA of the CDR3: TGTGCCAGCAGTTTCTGGACATCGAACACTGAAGCTTTCTTT. It translates to CASSFWTSNTEAFF.

V gene TRBV5-4 combines with J gene TRBJ1-1; weak D call: TRBD1 (6 bases). CDR1 is SGHNT and CDR2 is YYREEE in the germline V gene (reference sequence). V was cut by 6 bases and J by 1 base, with 10 bases left in between. The CDR3 is 13 amino acids. Here the CDR3 reads CASNLRGNTEAFF. The DNA for the CDR3 is TGTGCCAGCAACCTCAGGGGGAACACTGAAGCTTTCTTT.

V gene TRBV2 combines with J gene TRBJ2-7, with 12 bases lining up with TRBD2. Trimming at V came to 5 bases and at J to 7 bases, leaving 6 bases not matched to a gene. CDR1 is SNHLY and CDR2 is FYNNEI in the germline V gene. The CDR3 has 14 amino acids. Written as DNA, the CDR3 is TGTGCCAGCAGTCGACTAGCGGGAGTCGAGGAGCAGTACTTC. It translates to CASSRLAGVEEQYF.

The CDR3 DNA reads as TGTGCCAGCAGCGTCGGCAGGGGGCAAACCGGGGAGCTGTTTTTT. It is translated as CASSVGRGQTGELFF. The chain is built from TRBV9 and TRBJ2-2, with TRBD1 matching over 8 bases. This CDR3 is 15 amino acids long. Germline V gene data show CDR1 as SGDLS and CDR2 as YYNGEE. The V segment lost 2 bases and the J segment 5 bases; nucleotides outside the gene matches: 5. The full variable domain, with the rest looked up from reference TRBV9 and TRBJ2-2, is DSGVTQTPKHLITATGQRVTLRCSPRSGDLSVYWYQQSLDQGLQFLIQYYNGEERAKGNILERFSAQQFPDLHSELNLSSLELGDSALYFCASSVGRGQTGELFFGEGSRLTVL.

V is TRBV30 and J is TRBJ1-2, with 7 nucleotides matching TRBD1. V trimming: 4 bases; J trimming: 4 bases; junction bases outside the gene matches: 3. Per germline, CDR1 GTSNPN and CDR2 SVGIG (reference sequence). The CDR3 totals 12 residues. CDR3: CAWTGTAYGYTF. CDR3 bases: TGTGCCTGGACCGGGACAGCCTATGGCTACACCTTC.

This chain joins TRBV2 and TRBJ1-1, with TRBD1 identical over 11 bases. Per the germline V gene, CDR1 is SNHLY and CDR2 is FYNNEI. The V segment lost 7 bases and the J segment 1 base; nucleotides outside the gene matches: 8. The CDR3 sequence is 16 residues long. The CDR3 is CASTGTGGVENTEAFF. The CDR3, as DNA: TGTGCCAGCACCGGGACAGGGGGGGTAGAGAACACTGAAGCTTTCTTT.

DNA for the CDR3: TGTGCCAGCAGCTTAGGGGAGTACGAGCAGTACTTC. Translation gives CASSLGEYEQYF. V gene TRBV11-2 combines with J gene TRBJ2-7; tentative D call: TRBD2 (5 bases). Trimming removed 1 base from V and 4 bases from J, with 5 bases in between. Germline lookup yields CDR1 SGHAT and CDR2 FQNNGV. The CDR3 covers 12 residues.

In its sample, this clone was seen once. This chain joins TRBV10-3 and TRBJ1-5; 7 nucleotides match TRBD1. Losses at the gene ends were 0 bases for V and 3 bases for J; bases not matched to a gene: 5. Germline lookup yields CDR1 ENHRY and CDR2 SYGVKD. The CDR3 loop spans 16 amino acids. CDR3 nucleotides: TGTGCCATCAGTGAGTCACAGGGGAGTAACAATCAGCCCCAGCATTTT. It specifies CAISESQGSNNQPQHF.

The chain employs TRBV28 and TRBJ2-7; TRBD2 agrees at 8 bases. After removal of 4 bases from V and 0 bases from J, the junction contained 5 bases not matched to a gene. CDR3 length equals 15 residues. Per germline, CDR1 MDHEN and CDR2 SYDVKM. The CDR3 nucleotides read TGTGCCAGCAGTTCGAGCGGGGGCCACTCCTACGAGCAGTACTTC. Protein sequence: CASSSSGGHSYEQYF.

The rearrangement links TRBV5-1 to TRBJ2-2, with D perhaps matching TRBD1 (5 bases). The CDR3 has 15 residues. Germline CDR1 SGHRS, CDR2 YFSETQ. Trimming pared 5 bases from V and 9 bases from J, leaving 20 bases between. CDR3 residues: CASSWAAGSDRELFF. The CDR3 DNA reads TGCGCCAGCAGTTGGGCTGCAGGGTCGGATAGGGAGCTGTTTTTT.

This clone was recorded a few times. In nucleotides, the CDR3 is TGTGCCAGCAGTTACTCGATGTCAGGGGGCAGGGAGCAGTACTTC. This encodes CASSYSMSGGREQYF. The chain links TRBV6-5 to TRBJ2-7; 8 bases are a match to TRBD1. The germline gives CDR1 MNHEY, CDR2 SVGAGI. The junction had 8 bases not matched to a gene; V was cut back by 0 bases and J by 7 bases. The length of the CDR3 is 15 residues.

This clone was seen once. The genes are TRBV13 and TRBJ2-7, with TRBD2 identical over 10 bases. Germline V CDR1 and CDR2: PRHDT, FYEKMQ (reference sequence). J lost 2 bases, V lost 0 bases, and 4 bases had no gene match. This CDR3 is 16 amino acids long. CDR3 loop: CASSLGRTSGTYEQYF. The CDR3 region has the DNA TGTGCCAGCAGCTTAGGCCGGACTAGCGGAACCTACGAGCAGTACTTC.

Note on this clone: One end of the junction does not line up with germline, which may come from a read error. V is TRBV12-3 or TRBV12-4 and J is TRBJ2-1, with D possibly being TRBD2 (5 bases). The CDR3 sequence is 13 residues long. The CDR3 sequence is CASTPDSNNEQFF. In nucleotides, the CDR3 is TGTGCCAGCACCCCGGACTCCAACAATGAGCAGTTCTTC.

J is TRBJ1-4 and V is TRBV5-1; 8 positions match TRBD1. Germline CDR1 is SGHRS and CDR2 is YFSETQ. The trim removed 6 bases at V and 3 bases at J, leaving 4 bases unmatched. CDR3 size: 14 residues. CDR3 residues: CASTEQGANEKLFF. For the CDR3, the DNA is TGCGCCAGCACCGAACAGGGGGCTAATGAAAAACTGTTTTTT.

The genes are TRBV27 and TRBJ2-7; possibly TRBD1 for D (6 bases). With 5 bases removed from V and 0 bases from J, the gap between germline ends came to 11 bases. Germline V gives CDR1 MNHEY, CDR2 SMNVEV (reference sequence). This CDR3 region has 14 residues. The CDR3 loop is CASSPRDTSYEQYF. CDR3 bases: TGTGCCAGCAGTCCCCGGGACACCTCCTACGAGCAGTACTTC.

This rearrangement joins TRBV12-3 or TRBV12-4 to TRBJ1-3, with D possibly matching TRBD1 (5 bases). Trimming took 7 bases from V and 3 from J, leaving 10 bases between them. The CDR3 contains 13 residues. DNA for the CDR3: TGTGCCAGCACCGGCAGGGTTGGAAACACCATATATTTT. Translating gives CASTGRVGNTIYF.

This chain connects TRBV5-8 to TRBJ2-3, with 8 bases fitting TRBD1. The CDR3 extends over 14 amino acids. V shed 0 bases and J 3 bases; nucleotides not matched to a gene: 0. Per the germline V gene, CDR1 is SGHTS and CDR2 is YDEGEE. The CDR3 DNA reads as TGTGCCAGCAGCTTGGACAGGGGGACAGATACGCAGTATTTT. Translating it yields CASSLDRGTDTQYF.

This sequence joins TRBV7-9 and TRBJ2-1; maybe TRBD1 (6 bases). Per germline, CDR1 SEHNR and CDR2 FQNEAQ (reference sequence). This CDR3 has 17 amino acids. V was shortened by 10 bases and J by 10 bases, with 32 bases between the two germline ends. CDR3 sequence reads: CAITPGDNHTPALEQFF. The DNA for the CDR3 is TGTGCCATCACACCCGGGGACAACCACACCCCGGCTTTGGAGCAGTTCTTC.

J is TRBJ1-1 and V is TRBV29-1; 9 bases agree with TRBD1. Germline V gives CDR1 SQVTM, CDR2 ANQGSEA. The CDR3 spans 13 residues. The J segment lost 3 bases and the V segment lost 6 bases, leaving 5 bases of the junction unmatched. The CDR3 region is CSVGGTGYTEAFF. The CDR3 DNA reads as TGCAGCGTAGGGGGGACAGGGTACACTGAAGCTTTCTTT.

V is TRBV19 and J is TRBJ2-1; TRBD2 aligns across 9 bases. The CDR3 has 16 residues. V lost 0 bases to trimming and J lost 9 bases; unmatched junction nucleotides: 9. The germline V gene encodes CDR1 LNHDA and CDR2 SQIVND (reference sequence). The CDR3 is CASSIDVASGTSEQFF. The CDR3 coding sequence is TGTGCCAGTAGTATAGATGTGGCTAGCGGGACGTCTGAGCAGTTCTTC.

The V gene is TRBV4-3, the J gene TRBJ2-7, with D perhaps matching TRBD1 (5 bases). V was clipped by 1 base and J by 3 bases, with 13 bases between them. CDR1 LGHNA and CDR2 YSLEER come from the germline V gene. The CDR3 extends over 15 amino acids. Here the CDR3 DNA reads TGCGCCAGCAGCCAAGCCACCGGACACCTCTACGAGCAGTACTTC. Its translation: CASSQATGHLYEQYF.

The chain links TRBV18 to TRBJ2-2, with 8 bases fitting TRBD2. The CDR3 is made up of 16 amino acids. Germline CDR1 reads KGHSH; CDR2 reads LQKENI. The ends lost 3 bases at V and 1 base at J; junction bases unmatched: 4. In DNA, the CDR3 is TGTGCCAGCTCACCCGGGCTAGCGGGGAACACCGGGGAGCTGTTTTTT. It encodes CASSPGLAGNTGELFF.

The chain carries TRBV7-3 and TRBJ1-6; 8 bases agree with TRBD1. Germline CDR1 SGHTA, CDR2 FQGTGA. The CDR3 has 15 residues. Trimming cost V 4 bases and J 7 bases; bases outside gene matches: 6. As DNA, the CDR3 is TGTGCCAGCAGCTCGTCAGGGGGCCGGAATTCACCCCTCCACTTT. Translated: CASSSSGGRNSPLHF.

The rearrangement uses TRBV11-2 and TRBJ2-1; 11 bases agree with TRBD1. The ends lost 5 bases at V and 3 bases at J; junction bases unmatched: 9. Germline V gene sequence: CDR1 SGHAT, CDR2 FQNNGV. The CDR3 runs 17 residues. CDR3 loop: CASSAAAGTGGYNEQFF. The CDR3 coding sequence is TGTGCCAGCAGCGCAGCCGCCGGGACAGGGGGCTACAATGAGCAGTTCTTC.

The chain is built from TRBV9 and TRBJ2-4; D not resolved. The CDR3 totals 15 residues. The germline gives CDR1 SGDLS, CDR2 YYNGEE. V gave up 1 base and J gave up 7 bases, with 15 bases separating them. The CDR3 here is CASSVSPGYGNIQYF. In DNA form, the CDR3 reads TGTGCCAGCAGCGTAAGCCCCGGGTACGGTAACATTCAGTACTTC. Together with reference TRBV9 and TRBJ2-4, the CDR3 gives the full variable domain: DSGVTQTPKHLITATGQRVTLRCSPRSGDLSVYWYQQSLDQGLQFLIQYYNGEERAKGNILERFSAQQFPDLHSELNLSSLELGDSALYFCASSVSPGYGNIQYFGAGTRLSVL.

The V gene is TRBV10-3, the J gene TRBJ2-7, with 11 bases lining up with TRBD2. CDR1 is ENHRY and CDR2 is SYGVKD in the germline V gene. The CDR3 spans 13 residues. After removal of 6 bases from V and 6 bases from J, the junction contained 4 bases not matched to a gene. CDR3 region: CAISDLAGGEQYF. The CDR3, as DNA: TGTGCCATCAGCGACCTAGCGGGGGGCGAGCAGTACTTC.